The 29 T cell receptor beta chains presented below share a single source sample, sequenced in a study of patients and donors after allogeneic stem cell transplantation. TCRdb re-analysed the RT-PCR reads in MiXCR, keeping a single row per CDR3 protein. The sample holds approximately 200,000 distinct CDR3 sequences, around 40% seen once. Specimen: blood, either unsorted or a sorted T cell fraction (not recorded which). These receptors all come from a human donor who was either an allogeneic HSCT recipient or a stem cell or donor lymphocyte infusion donor (not recorded which). It is not recorded whose cells these are; they may come from a transplant donor.

This clonotype has only a few counts. This chain joins TRBV6-2 or TRBV6-3 and TRBJ1-2, with 7 bases aligning to TRBD1. The J segment lost 8 bases and the V segment lost 2 bases, leaving 5 bases of the junction unmatched. Germline V CDR1 and CDR2: MNHEY, SVGEGT. The CDR3 totals 13 residues. CDR3 protein: CASSYPTGPGYTF. CDR3 nucleotides: TGTGCCAGCAGTTACCCGACAGGGCCCGGCTACACCTTC.

This clonotype was seen only a few times. V and J are TRBV5-1 and TRBJ1-1; D unclear. Germline CDR1 reads SGHRS; CDR2 reads YFSETQ. With 4 bases removed from V and 3 bases from J, the gap between germline ends came to 19 bases. CDR3 length equals 16 residues. CDR3 amino acids: CASSPEMAGADTEAFF. The DNA for the CDR3 is TGCGCCAGCAGCCCAGAAATGGCAGGCGCCGACACTGAAGCTTTCTTT.

This clonotype was seen only a few times. The chain has TRBV12-3 or TRBV12-4 and TRBJ1-5; the D gene is possibly TRBD1 (6 bases). This CDR3 is built from 15 residues. The V and J ends lost 5 bases and 0 bases respectively, with 11 bases between them. As DNA, the CDR3 is TGTGCCAGCAGTACACAGGGAAATAGCAATCAGCCCCAGCATTTT. It translates to CASSTQGNSNQPQHF.

This clonotype was counted only a few times. This sequence joins TRBV12-3 or TRBV12-4 and TRBJ1-3; D might be TRBD1 (5 bases). The CDR3 extends over 14 amino acids. V dropped 5 bases and J dropped 5 bases, with 13 bases sitting between them. The CDR3 nucleotides read TGTGCCAGCAGTCCCTCTCCGGGGCGAAACACCATATATTTT. It translates to CASSPSPGRNTIYF.

This clonotype was picked up a small number of times. The chain uses TRBV10-3 and TRBJ2-1; 10 nucleotides align to TRBD2. The CDR3 covers 13 residues. The V segment lost 5 bases and the J segment 5 bases; nucleotides outside the gene matches: 0. Germline-derived CDR1 and CDR2 are ENHRY and SYGVKD. The CDR3: CAISTSGDNEQFF. The CDR3 DNA is TGTGCCATCAGTACTAGCGGGGACAATGAGCAGTTCTTC.

This clonotype was seen a few times. This chain joins TRBV10-3 and TRBJ1-5, with no clear D. V lost 0 bases and J lost 6, with 15 bases in between. The germline gives CDR1 ENHRY, CDR2 SYGVKD. This CDR3 has 16 residues. CDR3: CAISESPPVGGQPQHF. CDR3 DNA: TGTGCCATCAGTGAGTCGCCCCCGGTTGGTGGTCAGCCCCAGCATTTT.

The chain recombines TRBV9 with TRBJ1-4; D remains ambiguous. The CDR3 spans 15 residues. V was shortened by 2 bases and J by 2 bases, with 10 bases between the two germline ends. Germline values: CDR1 SGDLS, CDR2 YYNGEE. The DNA for the CDR3 is TGTGCCAGCAGCGTTGGGCTGAGCACTAATGAAAAACTGTTTTTT. This encodes CASSVGLSTNEKLFF.

The chain couples TRBV5-1 to TRBJ1-6, with 9 nucleotides matching TRBD1. Germline V gene sequence: CDR1 SGHRS, CDR2 YFSETQ. The CDR3 runs 16 residues. Unmatched junction bases numbered 7, after V lost 2 bases and J lost 7 bases. The CDR3 DNA sequence: TGCGCCAGCAGCTTTACAGGGGGCGCGGACAATTCACCCCTCCACTTT. Its translation: CASSFTGGADNSPLHF.

This clonotype was counted a few times. The chain has TRBV20-1 and TRBJ1-2; no clear D. The V gene's germline CDR1 is DFQATT and CDR2 SNEGSKA (reference sequence). CDR3 length: 13 residues. Trimming stripped 2 bases from V and 2 bases from J, with 9 bases between. The CDR3 spells CSARRAENYGYTF. The CDR3 nucleotides read TGCAGTGCTAGAAGGGCGGAGAACTATGGCTACACCTTC.

The chain is built from TRBV15 and TRBJ2-4; D possibly uses TRBD1 or TRBD2 (5 bases each). Germline CDR1 reads LNHNV; CDR2 reads YYDKDF (reference sequence). The CDR3 extends over 14 amino acids. Trimming took 2 bases from V and 7 from J, leaving 12 bases between them. This chain's CDR3 is CATSRQGTGNIQYF. The CDR3 DNA follows: TGTGCCACCAGCAGACAAGGGACGGGGAACATTCAGTACTTC. Drawing the rest from reference TRBV15 and TRBJ2-4, the complete variable domain is DAMVIQNPRYQVTQFGKPVTLSCSQTLNHNVMYWYQQKSSQAPKLLFHYYDKDFNNEADTPDNFQSRRPNTSFCFLDIRSPGLGDTAMYLCATSRQGTGNIQYFGAGTRLSVL.

In this sample, this clonotype turned up a few times. V usage is TRBV20-1 and J usage is TRBJ1-1; unclear D gene. Trimming took 6 bases from V and 3 from J, leaving 14 bases between them. This CDR3 has 13 amino acids. From germline, CDR1 is DFQATT and CDR2 SNEGSKA (reference sequence). In DNA, the CDR3 is TGCAGTGCCGCCCGGTTGGTAGACACTGAAGCTTTCTTT. As protein: CSAARLVDTEAFF.

This chain joins TRBV4-1 and TRBJ2-4; 7 positions agree with TRBD1. V gave up 2 bases and J gave up 3 bases; unmatched junction bases: 4. Per germline, CDR1 MGHRA and CDR2 YSYEKL. This CDR3 spans 15 amino acids. The CDR3 is CASSQSQGVKNIQYF. DNA for the CDR3: TGCGCCAGCAGCCAATCCCAGGGGGTCAAAAACATTCAGTACTTC.

The J gene is TRBJ2-4, the V gene TRBV5-1; 8 nucleotides match TRBD1. Germline lookup yields CDR1 SGHRS and CDR2 YFSETQ. V lost 0 bases to trimming and J lost 7 bases; unmatched junction nucleotides: 6. The CDR3 is 15 amino acids. CDR3 protein: CASSLVIRGRNIQYF. The CDR3 region has the DNA TGCGCCAGCAGCTTGGTGATCAGGGGGCGGAACATTCAGTACTTC.

This rearrangement joins TRBV29-1 to TRBJ2-1; D possibly corresponds to TRBD1 (5 bases). Germline lookup yields CDR1 SQVTM and CDR2 ANQGSEA. Deletions cut 6 bases from V and 5 bases from J, with 11 bases between. This CDR3 is 12 amino acids long. CDR3 coding DNA: TGCAGCGTCCTCCTACAGGACAATGAGCAGTTCTTC. Amino acid sequence: CSVLLQDNEQFF.

The CDR3 DNA reads as TGCGCCAGCAGCTTGAACAGGGGGCTGGGTGAAAAACTGTTTTTT. It yields the protein CASSLNRGLGEKLFF. J is TRBJ1-4 and V is TRBV5-1, with 9 bases that match TRBD1. Germline CDR1 reads SGHRS; CDR2 reads YFSETQ. Trimming took 1 base from V and 7 from J; bases not matched to a gene: 5. CDR3 length: 15 residues.

CDR3 protein: CASSLDVGYEQYF. The CDR3 bases are TGTGCCAGCAGCTTAGATGTGGGCTACGAGCAGTACTTC. This sequence joins TRBV11-2 and TRBJ2-7; no reliable D call. The germline V gene has CDR1 SGHAT and CDR2 FQNNGV. The length of the CDR3 is 13 residues. The V end was cut by 0 bases, the J end by 3 bases, with 6 bases between.

This clonotype occurred a few times. The chain carries TRBV6-5 and TRBJ1-5; D gene uncertain. Germline CDR1 and CDR2: MNHEY and SVGAGI. The CDR3 is 14 residues long. V shed 5 bases and J shed 5 bases, with 13 bases lying between them. CDR3 residues: CASSNHSVYQPQHF. DNA of the CDR3: TGTGCCAGCAGTAACCACAGTGTCTATCAGCCCCAGCATTTT.

In nucleotides, the CDR3 is TGTGCCAGCAGCGTTTTACCCTACGAGCAGTACTTC. Translated: CASSVLPYEQYF. V and J are TRBV2 and TRBJ2-7, with no clear D. The germline CDR1 and CDR2 sequences are SNHLY and FYNNEI. V was pared by 6 bases and J by 2 bases, with 8 bases between. This CDR3 comprises 12 residues. The full variable domain, rest sourced from reference TRBV2 and TRBJ2-7, is EPEVTQTPSHQVTQMGQEVILRCVPISNHLYFYWYRQILGQKVEFLVSFYNNEISEKSEIFDDQFSVERPDGSNFTLKIRSTKLEDSAMYFCASSVLPYEQYFGPGTRLTVT.

The chain carries TRBV5-1 and TRBJ2-6, with TRBD1 as a possible D gene (5 bases). The germline V gene has CDR1 SGHRS and CDR2 YFSETQ. V dropped 3 bases and J dropped 0 bases, with 10 bases sitting between them. This CDR3 has 16 amino acids. CDR3 sequence (DNA): TGCGCCAGCAGCTCATACAGGAGCTCTGGGGCCAACGTCCTGACTTTC. Translating it yields CASSSYRSSGANVLTF.

Only a few counts were recorded for this clonotype. The chain recombines TRBV12-3 or TRBV12-4 with TRBJ1-1, with D unresolved. Trimming shortened V by 3 bases and J by 0 bases, and 8 bases separated the two germline ends. This CDR3 has 14 amino acids. The CDR3 is CASSFYTVNTEAFF. CDR3 DNA: TGTGCCAGCAGTTTCTATACGGTGAACACTGAAGCTTTCTTT.

The V and J genes are TRBV20-1 and TRBJ2-6; D gene uncertain. CDR3 length: 12 residues. Germline assignment: CDR1 DFQATT and CDR2 SNEGSKA (reference sequence). The V end lost 8 bases, the J end lost 2 bases, and 7 bases lay between the germline ends. CDR3 nucleotide sequence: TGCAGTATTTCTCCTGGGGCCAACGTCCTGACTTTC. Residues: CSISPGANVLTF.

The CDR3 DNA follows: TGTGCCAGCAGGGGGGGGAATCAGCCCCAGCATTTT. Translated: CASRGGNQPQHF. This chain joins TRBV27 and TRBJ1-5; possibly TRBD1 for D (5 bases). The CDR3 loop spans 12 amino acids. Germline CDR1 and CDR2: MNHEY and SMNVEV (reference sequence). Trimming removed 6 bases from V and 4 bases from J, with 7 bases in between.

This clonotype occurred a few times. The rearrangement uses TRBV11-2 and TRBJ1-2; the D gene is possibly TRBD1 (6 bases). Per the germline V gene, CDR1 is SGHAT and CDR2 is FQNNGV. CDR3 size: 14 residues. Trimming took 5 bases from V and 6 from J, leaving 16 bases between them. The CDR3: CASSVNQGQDGYTF. Here the CDR3 DNA reads TGTGCCAGCAGCGTAAACCAGGGGCAGGATGGCTACACCTTC.

This clonotype was detected only a few times. CDR3 DNA: TGTGCCAGCTCACCACCTTCACAGGGTGAAACTGAAGCTTTCTTT. It yields the protein CASSPPSQGETEAFF. This chain connects TRBV18 to TRBJ1-1, with D perhaps TRBD1 (6 bases). Germline CDR1 is KGHSH and CDR2 is LQKENI. The CDR3 extends over 15 amino acids. V lost 0 bases and J 5 bases, leaving 13 bases between the germline ends.

In its sample, this clonotype was seen a few times. This chain uses TRBV12-3 or TRBV12-4 with TRBJ1-4; 8 bases fit TRBD1. With 2 bases clipped from V and 13 bases from J, the junction kept 3 bases outside the gene matches. This CDR3 is 12 amino acids long. The DNA of the CDR3 is TGTGCCAGCAGTTTAAACAGGGGGTCACTGTTTTTT. Its translation is CASSLNRGSLFF.

The V gene is TRBV4-3, the J gene TRBJ2-1, with TRBD2 as a possible D gene (5 bases). V dropped 6 bases and J dropped 4 bases, with 22 bases sitting between them. CDR1 and CDR2 from the germline V gene are LGHNA and YSLEER. CDR3 length: 17 residues. The CDR3, as DNA: TGCGCCAGCAGTCAGACTAAGACCTGGGCGGATTACAATGAGCAGTTCTTC. Protein sequence: CASSQTKTWADYNEQFF.

This clonotype was picked up a small number of times. This sequence joins TRBV4-3 and TRBJ1-2; 10 bases are shared with TRBD1. V lost 3 bases and J lost 2; bases outside the gene matches: 3. The CDR3 consists of 15 residues. Germline CDR1 reads LGHNA; CDR2 reads YSLEER. CDR3 coding DNA: TGCGCCAGCAGCCAGGAGGGACAGGGGAACTATGGCTACACCTTC. As protein: CASSQEGQGNYGYTF.

This clonotype turned up a few times. This CDR3 reads CASSLDGGTDTQYF. The CDR3 DNA sequence: TGTGCCAGCAGCTTGGATGGGGGCACAGATACGCAGTATTTT. V is TRBV5-6 and J is TRBJ2-3; D is ambiguous. The germline CDR1 and CDR2 sequences are SGHDT and YYEEEE. This CDR3 comprises 14 residues. V was trimmed by 0 bases and J by 1 base, leaving 6 bases between them.

A few counts support this clonotype. This sequence joins TRBV12-3 or TRBV12-4 and TRBJ2-3, with TRBD2 as a possible D gene (7 bases). With 3 bases removed from V and 2 bases from J, the gap between germline ends came to 12 bases. The CDR3 spans 15 residues. This CDR3 is CASSFAGAYTDTQYF. CDR3 DNA: TGTGCCAGCAGTTTTGCGGGGGCCTACACAGATACGCAGTATTTT.